This T cell receptor (beta chain) was captured by sequencing in a study of CD8+ T cells in alopecia areata. Study overall: Severity scores in treated patients reflected the percentage of scalp affected.

As to this clone: Antigen unknown.

Trimming took off 1 base at V and 3 bases at J, with 7 bases between the two ends. Per the germline V gene, CDR1 is SEHNR and CDR2 is FQNEAQ (reference sequence). This CDR3 region has 13 residues. As for treatment: oral pan-JAK inhibitor, 5-10 mg twice daily. Peripheral blood and lesional scalp punch biopsies were taken from alopecia areata patients. General study results and limits: On tofacitinib, scalp clonality and expanded CD8+ clones among top 100 fell significantly. Mice gave a clearer picture of TCR sharing than patients did, possibly for HLA-related reasons.

Extraction and reverse transcription of RNA yielded cDNA as the sequencing template. Sequenced by immunoSEQ multiplex PCR; TCRdb stores in-frame clones only, minus some. The sample carries roughly 6,000 clones, 50% to 70% recorded once. The sample here was skin, taken between weeks 30 and 35, from a patient treated with tofacitinib. The gene calls are TRBV7-9 and TRBJ2-7; D uncertain. This clonotype was obtained from a human donor with alopecia areata. The CDR3 region is CASSLEQSYEQYF. The CDR3 bases are TGTGCCAGCAGCTTAGAGCAGAGCTACGAGCAGTACTTC. Supplemented by reference TRBV7-9 and TRBJ2-7, the full variable domain reads DTGVSQNPRHKITKRGQNVTFRCDPISEHNRLYWYRQTLGQGPEFLTYFQNEAQLEKSRLLSDRFSAERPKGSFSTLEIQRTEQGDSAMYLCASSLEQSYEQYFGPGTRLTVT.